This T cell receptor beta chain is drawn from a study of blood T cell repertoires in COVID-19. Repertoires were generated with immunoSEQ multiplex PCR, while TCRdb's copy carries only in-frame clones and drops some. The table records about 240,000 clones, roughly 86% of them present only once. Deletions cut 1 base from V and 2 bases from J, with 7 bases between. Germline V gene sequence: CDR1 SGHRS, CDR2 YFSETQ. CDR3 length equals 14 residues. The TCR originated in a woman aged 40 to 50 with acute COVID-19. The specimen was PBMCs or T cells enriched from blood (not recorded which). The rearrangement joins TRBV5-1 to TRBJ1-3; D is uncertain. The CDR3, as DNA: TGCGCCAGCAGCTTGTTCGGGGCTGGAAACACCATATATTTT. Translated, it gives CASSLFGAGNTIYF.